The 14 T cell receptor beta chains presented below share a single source sample, sequenced in a study of read filtering for tumor transcriptome and immune sequencing. From about 400 ng of RNA, a library with molecular barcoded alpha/delta and beta/gamma adaptors was made. MiXCR was run by TCRdb on the reads, yielding one entry per CDR3 protein. This table has some 120,000 distinct CDR3 sequences, under 15% appearing once. Sequencing used a population of CD138-negative cells sorted from bone marrow. The receptors here all came from a donor aged 40 or older with multiple myeloma.

The chain employs TRBV4-1 and TRBJ2-1; 10 nucleotides align to TRBD2. With V trimmed by 4 bases and J by 5 bases, 2 bases remained unmatched. This CDR3 region has 14 residues. Germline values: CDR1 MGHRA, CDR2 YSYEKL. CDR3 sequence (DNA): TGCGCCAGCAGCCTAACTAGCGGGAACAATGAGCAGTTCTTC. Residues: CASSLTSGNNEQFF.

This clonotype has just a few counts. The chain joins TRBV28 to TRBJ1-1; D may be TRBD1 (6 bases). V lost 6 bases, J lost 9 bases, and 14 bases lay in between. Germline CDR1 is MDHEN and CDR2 is SYDVKM. This CDR3 region has 12 residues. The CDR3 reads CASRSQGYQAFF. The CDR3 bases are TGTGCCAGCAGGTCACAGGGATATCAAGCTTTCTTT.

This clonotype was picked up many times. The gene calls are TRBV18 and TRBJ2-2; TRBD2 aligns across 7 bases. Unmatched junction bases numbered 6, after V lost 2 bases and J lost 0 bases. The CDR3 extends over 17 amino acids. Germline loops: CDR1 KGHSH, CDR2 LQKENI. This CDR3 is CASSPSVGGTNTGELFF. The CDR3 region has the DNA TGTGCCAGCTCACCAAGTGTCGGGGGGACGAACACCGGGGAGCTGTTTTTT.

About this clonotype itself: This is likely a read error, given that the CDR3 carries no conserved phenylalanine or tryptophan at its end. The CDR3 is CSARDGGRVTETQYL. The CDR3 region has the DNA TGCAGTGCTAGAGATGGGGGCCGGGTCACGGAGACCCAGTACTTA. V gene TRBV20-1 combines with J gene TRBJ2-5, with D perhaps matching TRBD1 (6 bases). Trimming stripped 0 bases from V and 5 bases from J, with 16 bases between. The germline gives CDR1 DFQATT, CDR2 SNEGSKA (reference sequence). The length of the CDR3 is 15 residues.

As DNA, the CDR3 is TGCGCCAGCAGTCACGGACCGACGGGGGAGACCCAGTACTTC. Its protein product is CASSHGPTGETQYF. V and J are TRBV10-1 and TRBJ2-5, with TRBD2 as a possible D gene (5 bases). This CDR3 contains 14 residues. Germline CDR1 WNHNN, CDR2 SYGVQD (reference sequence). Trimming removed 5 bases at V and 5 bases at J, with 15 bases between.

This clonotype came up many times. The chain is built from TRBV27 and TRBJ2-1; a weak D match, TRBD2 (5 bases). The germline V gene has CDR1 MNHEY and CDR2 SMNVEV (reference sequence). CDR3 length: 13 residues. Trimming pared 6 bases from V and 4 bases from J, leaving 10 bases between. The DNA for the CDR3 is TGTGCCAGCAGCTTTCCGGGGTACAATGAGCAGTTCTTC. It codes for CASSFPGYNEQFF.

This clonotype was counted between two and nine times. With a much larger clone just one base away, this may be a read error. J is TRBJ2-3 and V is TRBV7-6; the D gene is possibly TRBD2 (6 bases). CDR3 length: 13 residues. Germline V gene sequence: CDR1 SGHVS, CDR2 FNYEAQ. The CDR3: CAGSPARGDTQYF. Written as DNA, the CDR3 is TGTGCCGGCAGCCCGGCGCGGGGAGATACGCAGTATTTT.

A note on this clonotype: A much bigger clone sits one base away, suggesting this may be a read error. This sequence joins TRBV29-1 and TRBJ2-5, with D possibly matching TRBD2 (5 bases). This CDR3 comprises 13 residues. CDR1 and CDR2 from the germline V gene are SQVTM and ANQGSEA. The CDR3 is CSARQHLGEAQYF. The CDR3 coding sequence is TGCAGCGCACGACAACATTTGGGAGAGGCCCAGTACTTC.

This clonotype was recorded many times. The chain joins TRBV11-2 to TRBJ1-5; 12 positions agree with TRBD1. CDR1 is SGHAT and CDR2 is FQNNGV in the germline V gene. The junction had 4 bases not matched to a gene; V was cut back by 5 bases and J by 5 bases. The CDR3 runs 15 residues. The DNA for the CDR3 is TGTGCCAGCAGCAAGGGACAGGGGGCTTATCAGCCCCAGCATTTT. Translation: CASSKGQGAYQPQHF.

This clonotype was counted many times. This sequence joins TRBV20-1 and TRBJ2-1; tentative D call: TRBD2 (6 bases). The germline CDR1 and CDR2 sequences are DFQATT and SNEGSKA (reference sequence). This CDR3 spans 13 amino acids. Trimming cost V 6 bases and J 5 bases, with 14 bases left between them. CDR3 in DNA: TGCAGTGCACGGAGGGGCTCTAACAATGAGCAGTTCTTC. Encoded protein: CSARRGSNNEQFF.

This clonotype was detected many times. The V and J genes are TRBV10-3 and TRBJ2-1; 9 positions match TRBD1. Germline V gives CDR1 ENHRY, CDR2 SYGVKD. Trimming removed 0 bases from V and 1 base from J; junction bases left unmatched: 1. The CDR3 covers 16 residues. This chain's CDR3 is CAISESGQGSYNEQFF. Here the CDR3 DNA reads TGTGCCATCAGTGAGTCAGGACAGGGGTCCTACAATGAGCAGTTCTTC.

To note about this clonotype: Possible read error: a much larger clone is one base away. V usage is TRBV20-1 and J usage is TRBJ2-5; tentative D call: TRBD1 (5 bases). Per germline, CDR1 DFQATT and CDR2 SNEGSKA (reference sequence). The CDR3 spans 15 residues. CDR3 loop: CSAGEHDSYQGTQYF. Written as DNA, the CDR3 is TGCAGTGCTGGGGAACATGACAGCTACCAAGGGACCCAGTACTTC.

The V and J genes are TRBV7-2 and TRBJ2-1; tentative D call: TRBD2 (5 bases). The germline CDR1 and CDR2 sequences are SGHTA and FQGNSA. CDR3 length: 16 residues. V shed 8 bases and J shed 5 bases, with 22 bases lying between them. CDR3 in DNA: TGTGCCAGCGGCCTCACGACCAGACCGAGGGACAATGAGCAGTTCTTC. Protein: CASGLTTRPRDNEQFF.

This clonotype was recorded a few times. A much larger clone is a single base away; this may be a read error. The CDR3 does not close with the conserved phenylalanine or tryptophan, likely indicating a read error. V is TRBV24-1 and J is TRBJ2-1; 9 nucleotides agree with TRBD1. This CDR3 spans 17 amino acids. Germline loops: CDR1 KGHDR, CDR2 SFDVKD. The V and J ends lost 3 bases and 5 bases, in that order; junction bases with no gene match: 10. The CDR3 sequence is CATSDPAGTGRDNEQFS. The CDR3 region has the DNA TGTGCCACCAGTGATCCAGCCGGGACAGGGCGCGACAATGAGCAGTTCTCC.